The present TCR beta chain was sequenced within a study of blood T cell repertoires in COVID-19. About the research overall: The cDNA or gDNA used as material had been derived from T cells, B-cell-depleted T cells, or PBMCs.

The V gene's germline CDR1 is KGHSH and CDR2 LQKENI. This CDR3 has 15 amino acids. V was pared by 3 bases and J by 1 base, with 12 bases between. Original data processing: Estimation of nucleated cell counts was performed using reference gene primer amplification. Some clones are missing from TCRdb's copy, which holds only in-frame ones; the method was immunoSEQ multiplex PCR. The DNA was the basis for D and trimming; V, J and clone size are from that table. Seen here are 120,000 or so clones, 60% to 80% observed once, and the top ten hold around 5.2%. This chain uses TRBV18 with TRBJ2-5, with D possibly TRBD1 on 5 matching bases. The source material was peripheral blood. This TCR was recovered from a man aged 55 to 70 with acute or convalescent COVID-19. CDR3 nucleotide sequence: TGTGCCAGCTCACCCCTGACAGTCGGCCAAGAGACCCAGTACTTC. It codes for CASSPLTVGQETQYF.